This T cell receptor (beta chain) originates from a study of regulatory T cells in long-lasting Graves disease. The study's findings and limits: Analyses excluded thyroid tissue, covering peripheral blood alone.

In this sample, this clonotype turned up once. Its antigen is not known. iRepertoire HTBI primers and Arm-PCR of CDR3 regions built TCR beta libraries. Methods used by the authors: Identification of gene segments yielded some 61 TRBV and about 14 TRBJ across samples. TCRdb ran MiXCR on the multiplex PCR reads and lists one entry per CDR3 protein. The V and J calls follow TCRdb's processing rather than the paper's. Among approximately 540,000 distinct CDR3 sequences listed, around 11% were seen once. CDR1 LNHDA and CDR2 SQIVND come from the germline V gene (reference sequence). This CDR3 region has 13 residues. V lost 7 bases and J lost 5, with 14 bases in between. Stated time point: newly diagnosed GD, antithyroid drugs for less than 3 months. After RNA was extracted from PBMCs, the TCR library was made from it. This sample was also put to use in a study of T cells in Graves' hyperthyroidism and ophthalmopathy. That source reports: Researchers found most expanded thyroid clonotypes above 0.001 in blood as well.

The V call is TRBV19, the J call TRBJ1-2, with TRBD1 as a possible D gene (5 bases). The source was peripheral blood mononuclear cells (PBMCs), collected at new diagnosis, from a patient treated with antithyroid drugs. The clonotype originates from a woman aged 30 to 39 with Graves disease. The CDR3 spells CASKTGTEYGYTF. The DNA for the CDR3 is TGTGCCAGTAAGACTGGGACTGAGTATGGCTACACCTTC.